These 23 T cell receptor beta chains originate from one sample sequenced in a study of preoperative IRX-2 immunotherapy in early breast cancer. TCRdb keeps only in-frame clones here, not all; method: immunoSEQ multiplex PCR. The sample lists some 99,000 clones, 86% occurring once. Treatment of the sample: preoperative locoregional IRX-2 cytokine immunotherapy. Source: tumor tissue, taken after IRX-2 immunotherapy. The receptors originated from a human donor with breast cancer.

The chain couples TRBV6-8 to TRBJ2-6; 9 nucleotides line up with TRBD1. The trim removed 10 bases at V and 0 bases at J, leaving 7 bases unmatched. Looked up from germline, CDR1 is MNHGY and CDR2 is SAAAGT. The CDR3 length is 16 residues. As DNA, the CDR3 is TGTGCCATCGAGGGACAGGGAACCTCTGGGGCCAACGTCCTGACTTTC. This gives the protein CAIEGQGTSGANVLTF.

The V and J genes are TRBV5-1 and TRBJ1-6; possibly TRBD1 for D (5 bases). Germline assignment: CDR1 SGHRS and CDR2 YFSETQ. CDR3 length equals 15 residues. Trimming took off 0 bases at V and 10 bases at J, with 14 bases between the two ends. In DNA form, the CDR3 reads TGCGCCAGCAGCTTGGGGGGGAGCACCGGCTCACCCCTCCACTTT. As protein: CASSLGGSTGSPLHF.

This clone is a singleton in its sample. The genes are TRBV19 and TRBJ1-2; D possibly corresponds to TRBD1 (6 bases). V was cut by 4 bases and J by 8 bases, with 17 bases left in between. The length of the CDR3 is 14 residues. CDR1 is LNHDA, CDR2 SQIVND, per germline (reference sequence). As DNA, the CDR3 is TGTGCCAGTAGTACCCCTTTGGGGGGCTGGGGCTACACCTTC. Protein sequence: CASSTPLGGWGYTF.

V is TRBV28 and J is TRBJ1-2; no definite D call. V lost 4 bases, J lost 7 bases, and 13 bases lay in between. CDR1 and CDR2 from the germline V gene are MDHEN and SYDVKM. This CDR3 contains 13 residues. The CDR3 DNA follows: TGTGCCAGCAGTTCCCTCCTCGACGGTGGCTACACCTTC. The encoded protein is CASSSLLDGGYTF.

This CDR3 is CASSTPDRFNYGYTF. CDR3 bases: TGTGCCAGCAGCACCCCCGACAGGTTCAACTATGGCTACACCTTC. The chain recombines TRBV28 with TRBJ1-2, with TRBD1 as a possible D gene (6 bases). V lost 6 bases and J lost 2, with 16 bases in between. Germline V gives CDR1 MDHEN, CDR2 SYDVKM. The CDR3 contains 15 residues.

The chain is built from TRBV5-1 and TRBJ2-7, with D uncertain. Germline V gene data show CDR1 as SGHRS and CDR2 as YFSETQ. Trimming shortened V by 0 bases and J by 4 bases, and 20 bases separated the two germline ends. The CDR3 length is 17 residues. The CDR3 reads CASSLATLDLPPYEQYF. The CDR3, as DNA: TGCGCCAGCAGCTTGGCGACACTCGATCTACCCCCTTACGAGCAGTACTTC.

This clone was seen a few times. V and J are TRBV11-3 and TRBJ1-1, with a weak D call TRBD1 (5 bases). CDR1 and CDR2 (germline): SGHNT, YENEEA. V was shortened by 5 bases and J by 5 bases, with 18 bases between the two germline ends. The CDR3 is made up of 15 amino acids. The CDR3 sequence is CASSIRAHGGTEAFF. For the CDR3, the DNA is TGTGCCAGCAGCATAAGGGCCCATGGGGGGACTGAAGCTTTCTTT.

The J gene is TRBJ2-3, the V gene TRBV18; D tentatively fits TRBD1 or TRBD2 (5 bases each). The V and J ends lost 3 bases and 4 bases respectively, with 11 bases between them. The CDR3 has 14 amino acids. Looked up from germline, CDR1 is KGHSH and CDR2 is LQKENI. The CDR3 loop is CASSPGRDADTQYF. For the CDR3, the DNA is TGTGCCAGCTCACCTGGCAGGGACGCAGATACGCAGTATTTT.

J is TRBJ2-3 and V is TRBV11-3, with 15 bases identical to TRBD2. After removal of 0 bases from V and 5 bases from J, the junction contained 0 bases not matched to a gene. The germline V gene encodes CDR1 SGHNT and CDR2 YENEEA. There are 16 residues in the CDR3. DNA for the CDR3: TGTGCCAGCAGCTTAGAGGGACTAGCGGGAGGAGATACGCAGTATTTT. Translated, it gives CASSLEGLAGGDTQYF.

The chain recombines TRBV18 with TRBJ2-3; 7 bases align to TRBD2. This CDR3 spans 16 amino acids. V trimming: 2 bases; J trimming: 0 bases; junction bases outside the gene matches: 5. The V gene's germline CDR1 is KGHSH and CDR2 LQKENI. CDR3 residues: CASSPKAGASTDTQYF. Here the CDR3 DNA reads TGTGCCAGCTCACCAAAGGCGGGAGCCAGCACAGATACGCAGTATTTT.

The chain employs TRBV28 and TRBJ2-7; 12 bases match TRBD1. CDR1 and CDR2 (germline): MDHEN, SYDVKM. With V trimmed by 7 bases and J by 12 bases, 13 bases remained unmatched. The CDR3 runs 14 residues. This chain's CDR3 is CASIQGGQGASWYF. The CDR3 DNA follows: TGTGCCAGCATCCAGGGGGGACAGGGGGCTTCCTGGTACTTC. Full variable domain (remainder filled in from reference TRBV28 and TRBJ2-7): DVKVTQSSRYLVKRTGEKVFLECVQDMDHENMFWYRQDPGLGLRLIYFSYDVKMKEKGDIPEGYSVSREKKERFSLILESASTNQTSMYLCASIQGGQGASWYFGPGTRLTVT.

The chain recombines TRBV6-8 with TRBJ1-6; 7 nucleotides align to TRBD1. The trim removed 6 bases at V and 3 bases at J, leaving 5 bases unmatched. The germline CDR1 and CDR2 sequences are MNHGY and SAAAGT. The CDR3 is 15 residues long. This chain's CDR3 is CASRARGDYNSPLHF. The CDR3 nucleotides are TGTGCCAGCAGGGCCAGGGGGGACTATAATTCACCCCTCCACTTT.

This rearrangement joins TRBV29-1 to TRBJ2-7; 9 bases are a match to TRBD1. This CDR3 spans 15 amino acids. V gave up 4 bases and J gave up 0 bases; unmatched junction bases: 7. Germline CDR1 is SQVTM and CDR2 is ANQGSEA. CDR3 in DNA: TGCAGCGTTGCCGGGGACAGGGTAAGCTCCTACGAGCAGTACTTC. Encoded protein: CSVAGDRVSSYEQYF.

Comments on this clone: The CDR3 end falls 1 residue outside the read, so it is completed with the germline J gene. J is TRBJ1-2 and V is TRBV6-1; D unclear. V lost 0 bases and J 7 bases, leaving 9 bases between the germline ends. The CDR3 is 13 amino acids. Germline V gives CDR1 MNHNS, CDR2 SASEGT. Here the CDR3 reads CASSEARGFGYTF. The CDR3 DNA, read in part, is TGTGCCAGCAGTGAAGCGCGTGGGTTTGGCTACACC.

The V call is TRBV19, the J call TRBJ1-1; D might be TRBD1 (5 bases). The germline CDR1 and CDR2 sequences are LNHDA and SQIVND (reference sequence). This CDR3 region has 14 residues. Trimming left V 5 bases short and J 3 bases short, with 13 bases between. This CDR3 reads CASSAGRGDTEAFF. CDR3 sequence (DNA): TGTGCCAGTAGTGCGGGACGGGGGGACACTGAAGCTTTCTTT.

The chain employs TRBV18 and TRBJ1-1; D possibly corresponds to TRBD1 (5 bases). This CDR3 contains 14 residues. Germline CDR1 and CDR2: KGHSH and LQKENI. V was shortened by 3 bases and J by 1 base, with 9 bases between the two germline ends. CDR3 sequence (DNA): TGTGCCAGCTCACCCGGGGCCGAGAACACTGAAGCTTTCTTT. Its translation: CASSPGAENTEAFF. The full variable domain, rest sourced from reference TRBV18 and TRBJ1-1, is NAGVMQNPRHLVRRRGQEARLRCSPMKGHSHVYWYRQLPEEGLKFMVYLQKENIIDESGMPKERFSAEFPKEGPSILRIQQVVRGDSAAYFCASSPGAENTEAFFGQGTRLTVV.

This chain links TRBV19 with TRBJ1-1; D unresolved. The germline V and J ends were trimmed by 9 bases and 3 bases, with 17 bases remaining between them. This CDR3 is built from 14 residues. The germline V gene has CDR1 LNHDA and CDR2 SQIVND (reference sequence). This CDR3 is CASKPTRWDTEAFF. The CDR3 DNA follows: TGTGCCAGCAAGCCGACCCGGTGGGACACTGAAGCTTTCTTT.

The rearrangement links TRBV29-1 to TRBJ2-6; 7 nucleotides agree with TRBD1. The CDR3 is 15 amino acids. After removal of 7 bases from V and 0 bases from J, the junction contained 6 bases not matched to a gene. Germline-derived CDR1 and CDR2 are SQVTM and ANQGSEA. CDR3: CSAGTVSSGANVLTF. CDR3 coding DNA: TGCAGCGCAGGGACAGTTAGCTCTGGGGCCAACGTCCTGACTTTC.

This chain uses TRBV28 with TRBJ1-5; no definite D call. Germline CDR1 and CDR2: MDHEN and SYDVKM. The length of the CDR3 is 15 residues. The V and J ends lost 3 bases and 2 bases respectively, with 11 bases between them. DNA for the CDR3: TGTGCCAGCAGTTTGGTAGGACGAGGCAATCAGCCCCAGCATTTT. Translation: CASSLVGRGNQPQHF. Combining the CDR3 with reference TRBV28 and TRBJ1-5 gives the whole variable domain DVKVTQSSRYLVKRTGEKVFLECVQDMDHENMFWYRQDPGLGLRLIYFSYDVKMKEKGDIPEGYSVSREKKERFSLILESASTNQTSMYLCASSLVGRGNQPQHFGDGTRLSIL.

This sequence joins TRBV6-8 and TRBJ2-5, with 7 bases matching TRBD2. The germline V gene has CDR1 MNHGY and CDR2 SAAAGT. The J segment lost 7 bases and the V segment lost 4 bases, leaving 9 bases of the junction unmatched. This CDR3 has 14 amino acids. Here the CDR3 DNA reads TGTGCCAGCAGTTCAAGACTAGCCGAGGCGACCCAGTACTTC. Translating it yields CASSSRLAEATQYF.

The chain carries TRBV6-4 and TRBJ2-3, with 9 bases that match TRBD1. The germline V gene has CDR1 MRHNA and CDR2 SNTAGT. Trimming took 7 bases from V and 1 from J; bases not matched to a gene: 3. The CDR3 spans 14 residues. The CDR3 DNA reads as TGTGCCAGCATGAACAGGGGGCGCACAGATACGCAGTATTTT. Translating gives CASMNRGRTDTQYF.

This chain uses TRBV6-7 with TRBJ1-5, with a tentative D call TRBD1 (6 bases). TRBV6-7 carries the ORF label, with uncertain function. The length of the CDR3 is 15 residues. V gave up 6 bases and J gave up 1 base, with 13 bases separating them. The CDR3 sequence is CASRLSTGSNQPQHF. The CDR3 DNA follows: TGTGCCAGCAGGCTATCTACAGGGAGCAATCAGCCCCAGCATTTT.

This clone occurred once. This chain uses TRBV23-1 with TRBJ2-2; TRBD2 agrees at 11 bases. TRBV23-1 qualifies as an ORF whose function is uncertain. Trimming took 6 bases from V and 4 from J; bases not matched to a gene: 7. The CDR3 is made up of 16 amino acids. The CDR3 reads CASSSISGRATGELFF. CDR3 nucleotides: TGCGCCAGCAGCTCCATTAGCGGGAGGGCCACCGGGGAGCTGTTTTTT.